This passage covers 2 T cell receptor beta chains from one sample sequenced in a study of blood T cell repertoires in COVID-19. Assay: immunoSEQ multiplex PCR; the TCRdb copy retains only in-frame clones and omits some. This table holds over 200,000 clones, around nine tenths found once. Specimen: peripheral blood. The receptors derive from a man aged 60-69 years who had recovered from COVID-19.

This clone occurred a few times. This sequence joins TRBV7-9 and TRBJ2-5; D is perhaps TRBD2 (6 bases). CDR1 is SEHNR and CDR2 is FQNEAQ in the germline V gene (reference sequence). The CDR3 is 15 residues long. V gave up 3 bases and J gave up 4 bases, with 15 bases separating them. The CDR3 region has the DNA TGTGCCAGCAGCTTCGAAGGACTATATGCAGAGACCCAGTACTTC. As protein: CASSFEGLYAETQYF.

The genes are TRBV13 and TRBJ1-3, with D unresolved. CDR1 and CDR2 (germline): PRHDT, FYEKMQ (reference sequence). CDR3 size: 15 residues. Deletions cut 3 bases from V and 0 bases from J, with 9 bases between. CDR3 coding DNA: TGTGCCAGCAGCTTTGGGCAGGCCTCTGGAAACACCATATATTTT. This sequence encodes CASSFGQASGNTIYF.